This T cell receptor (beta chain) was documented in a study of T-cell reconstitution after alpha-beta-depleted transplantation in children. This clonotype has a handful of counts. Preparation of the TCRbeta library used unique molecular identifiers. TCRdb processed the PCR reads anew with MiXCR; each CDR3 protein has one entry. The sample includes over 550,000 distinct CDR3 sequences, about 10% of them seen just once. CDR3 length: 14 residues. V dropped 4 bases and J dropped 1 base, with 10 bases sitting between them. Germline lookup yields CDR1 LGHDT and CDR2 YNNKEL (reference sequence). The receptor comes from a human donor who donated a stem cell graft to a child with acute myeloid leukemia. V is TRBV3-1 and J is TRBJ1-1; no definite D call. The material sequenced was PBMCs from the stem cell graft donor, taken from the stem cell graft. The CDR3 coding sequence is TGTGCCAGCAGCCCCTTAGCGGAGAACACTGAAGCTTTCTTT. Translation: CASSPLAENTEAFF.